One and the same sample provided the 29 T cell receptor beta chains below, sequenced in a study of tumor-infiltrating lymphocytes in localized non-small cell lung cancer. Profiled with immunoSEQ multiplex PCR; TCRdb holds only in-frame clones, not every one. This table has tens of thousands of clones, roughly 80% appearing once. Sequencing was carried out using lung tumor tissue. These receptors were collected from a human donor with non-small cell lung cancer.

J is TRBJ2-5 and V is TRBV11-2, with D possibly being TRBD1 or TRBD2 (5 bases each). This CDR3 comprises 16 residues. The germline V gene has CDR1 SGHAT and CDR2 FQNNGV. Trimming left V 4 bases short and J 2 bases short, with 17 bases between. CDR3 loop: CASSSMGEWEQETQYF. CDR3 DNA sequence: TGTGCCAGCAGCTCCATGGGGGAGTGGGAACAAGAGACCCAGTACTTC.

V usage is TRBV10-3 and J usage is TRBJ2-7; TRBD1 agrees at 9 bases. The CDR3 totals 15 residues. Germline V lookup: CDR1 ENHRY, CDR2 SYGVKD. J was trimmed by 2 bases and V by 9 bases; bases with no gene match: 11. This CDR3 is CAIKPGTGHTYEQYF. The CDR3 DNA sequence: TGTGCCATTAAACCCGGGACAGGGCATACCTACGAGCAGTACTTC.

This chain links TRBV4-3 with TRBJ2-7; 8 bases fit TRBD1. This CDR3 contains 14 residues. V was clipped by 3 bases and J by 3 bases; unmatched bases: 4. Per the germline V gene, CDR1 is LGHNA and CDR2 is YSLEER. For the CDR3, the DNA is TGCGCCAGCAGCCACGGACAGGGCCGCTACGAGCAGTACTTC. Translation: CASSHGQGRYEQYF.

The chain joins TRBV19 to TRBJ2-2; 10 bases are a match to TRBD1. With 6 bases clipped from V and 6 bases from J, the junction kept 4 bases outside the gene matches. The CDR3 has 14 amino acids. Germline V lookup: CDR1 LNHDA, CDR2 SQIVND (reference sequence). DNA for the CDR3: TGTGCCAGTAGCGGGACAGGGGTCGCCGGGGAGCTGTTTTTT. Its translation is CASSGTGVAGELFF.

The sample holds a few counts of this clone. This sequence joins TRBV7-2 and TRBJ2-2; D call uncertain. Germline CDR1 and CDR2: SGHTA and FQGNSA. Trimming removed 1 base from V and 1 base from J, with 13 bases in between. This CDR3 is 17 amino acids long. In DNA, the CDR3 is TGTGCCAGCAGCTTAGGGGCGACTTCTTGGAACACCGGGGAGCTGTTTTTT. This sequence encodes CASSLGATSWNTGELFF.

In this sample, this clone turned up a few times. The chain recombines TRBV6-1 with TRBJ2-2, with TRBD1 identical over 9 bases. In germline, CDR1 is MNHNS, CDR2 SASEGT. Unmatched junction bases numbered 5, after V lost 5 bases and J lost 7 bases. This CDR3 has 14 residues. The DNA of the CDR3 is TGTGCCAGCAGTCCCGGGACAGGGTTCGGGGAGCTGTTTTTT. Encoded protein: CASSPGTGFGELFF.

This clone was counted between two and nine times. The chain couples TRBV7-9 to TRBJ2-5, with 7 bases aligning to TRBD2. V dropped 2 bases and J dropped 4; count of bases not matched to a gene: 4. The CDR3 has 14 residues. The V gene's germline CDR1 is SEHNR and CDR2 FQNEAQ (reference sequence). CDR3 amino acids: CASSLLSGGETQYF. The CDR3 region has the DNA TGTGCCAGCAGCTTATTGTCGGGAGGAGAGACCCAGTACTTC.

Regarding this clone: Relative to the germline gene, one junction end is altered; a read error may explain this. The V call is TRBV5-1, the J call TRBJ2-7, with 7 bases aligning to TRBD2. The CDR3 sequence is 15 residues long. Germline CDR1 and CDR2: SGHRS and YFSETQ. The CDR3 nucleotides are TGCGCCAGCAGCGCGCGAGGGGAGGGCTCCCACGAGCAGTACTTC. Translating gives CASSARGEGSHEQYF.

CDR3 region: CASSLVGGPREQYF. CDR3 coding DNA: TGCGCCAGCAGCTTGGTGGGAGGGCCCCGCGAGCAGTACTTC. The V and J genes are TRBV5-1 and TRBJ2-7, with 7 bases that match TRBD2. This CDR3 contains 14 residues. Germline trimming cut 0 bases from V and 6 bases from J; bases unmatched to any gene: 6. CDR1 is SGHRS and CDR2 is YFSETQ in the germline V gene.

The chain recombines TRBV9 with TRBJ2-2; D may be TRBD1 (6 bases). V dropped 4 bases and J dropped 2 bases, with 12 bases sitting between them. This CDR3 region has 15 residues. Germline loops: CDR1 SGDLS, CDR2 YYNGEE. CDR3 in amino acids: CASSQRQENTGELFF. CDR3 nucleotides: TGTGCCAGCAGCCAAAGACAGGAAAACACCGGGGAGCTGTTTTTT. Combining the CDR3 with reference TRBV9 and TRBJ2-2 gives the whole variable domain DSGVTQTPKHLITATGQRVTLRCSPRSGDLSVYWYQQSLDQGLQFLIQYYNGEERAKGNILERFSAQQFPDLHSELNLSSLELGDSALYFCASSQRQENTGELFFGEGSRLTVL.

The chain is built from TRBV18 and TRBJ2-7; 8 bases fit TRBD2. The CDR3 runs to 15 residues. The germline V gene has CDR1 KGHSH and CDR2 LQKENI. With V trimmed by 3 bases and J by 1 base, 5 bases remained unmatched. The CDR3 protein is CASSPSGKGSYEQYF. As DNA, the CDR3 is TGTGCCAGCTCACCTAGCGGGAAAGGGTCCTACGAGCAGTACTTC.

CDR3 protein: CASSLYPRPYEQYF. The CDR3 DNA is TGTGCCAGCAGCTTGTATCCCAGGCCCTACGAGCAGTACTTC. The rearrangement joins TRBV7-6 to TRBJ2-7; D is unresolved. The germline V and J ends were trimmed by 3 bases and 2 bases, with 11 bases remaining between them. Looked up from germline, CDR1 is SGHVS and CDR2 is FNYEAQ. This CDR3 has 14 residues. Based on the CDR3 plus reference TRBV7-6 and TRBJ2-7, the full variable domain is GAGVSQSPRYKVTKRGQDVALRCDPISGHVSLYWYRQALGQGPEFLTYFNYEAQQDKSGLPNDRFSAERPEGSISTLTIQRTEQRDSAMYRCASSLYPRPYEQYFGPGTRLTVT.

This rearrangement joins TRBV30 to TRBJ1-1, with D uncertain. V lost 0 bases, J lost 1 base, and 9 bases lay in between. The CDR3 sequence is 14 residues long. In germline, CDR1 is GTSNPN, CDR2 SVGIG (reference sequence). The CDR3 DNA reads TGTGCCTGGAGTGTTTTAGGCACGAACACTGAAGCTTTCTTT. It encodes CAWSVLGTNTEAFF.

This clone occurred once. The chain has TRBV6-1 and TRBJ2-7, with D perhaps given as TRBD1 or TRBD2 (6 bases each). V was trimmed by 2 bases and J by 3 bases, leaving 17 bases between them. The CDR3 has 16 amino acids. CDR1 and CDR2 (germline): MNHNS, SASEGT. The CDR3 bases are TGTGCCAGCAGTGAAAAGGGGGGCAGCGGGCGCTACGAGCAGTACTTC. The encoded protein is CASSEKGGSGRYEQYF.

As for this clone: A junction boundary mismatches the germline segment, possibly from a read error. This rearrangement joins TRBV7-2 to TRBJ2-2, with 7 bases lining up with TRBD2. The CDR3 runs 14 residues. Per the germline V gene, CDR1 is SGHTA and CDR2 is FQGNSA. The CDR3 sequence is CASSLAALTGELFF. CDR3 bases: TGTGCCAGCAGCCTAGCGGCACTCACCGGGGAGCTGTTTTTT.

The rearrangement uses TRBV20-1 and TRBJ2-7; D possibly corresponds to TRBD1 (5 bases). V was cut by 7 bases and J by 0 bases, with 7 bases left in between. Germline V gene data show CDR1 as DFQATT and CDR2 as SNEGSKA (reference sequence). The CDR3 runs to 11 residues. The CDR3 DNA reads as TGCAGTGGCAGGGACTCCTACGAGCAGTACTTC. It codes for CSGRDSYEQYF.

CDR3 sequence reads: CASSYSASTNYEQYF. The CDR3 nucleotides are TGTGCCAGCAGTTACTCCGCTAGCACAAACTACGAGCAGTACTTC. The gene calls are TRBV6-6 and TRBJ2-7, with D tentatively TRBD2 (5 bases). V was cut by 0 bases and J by 3 bases, with 12 bases left in between. Germline CDR1 MNHNY, CDR2 SVGAGI (reference sequence). The CDR3 has 15 amino acids.

The chain is built from TRBV15 and TRBJ2-1; TRBD2 matches 7 bases. The CDR3 has 14 amino acids. CDR1 LNHNV and CDR2 YYDKDF come from the germline V gene (reference sequence). V was clipped by 5 bases and J by 7 bases; unmatched bases: 8. The DNA for the CDR3 is TGTGCCACCAGCGCCCGGGGGGAGAGGAATGAGCAGTTCTTC. It specifies CATSARGERNEQFF.

In this sample, this clone turned up once. The chain recombines TRBV11-3 with TRBJ2-3, with D perhaps TRBD2 (6 bases). Germline loops: CDR1 SGHNT, CDR2 YENEEA. Between the trimmed V and J ends, which lost 3 bases and 1 base, there was a span of 14 bases. The CDR3 contains 16 residues. For the CDR3, the DNA is TGTGCCAGCAGCTTTGGAGGGGCGCTGGGCACAGATACGCAGTATTTT. It codes for CASSFGGALGTDTQYF.

The chain carries TRBV20-1 and TRBJ2-7, with unresolved D. V gave up 3 bases and J gave up 3 bases, with 6 bases separating them. Looked up from germline, CDR1 is DFQATT and CDR2 is SNEGSKA (reference sequence). CDR3 length: 11 amino acids. This CDR3 reads CSASGSYEQYF. The CDR3 DNA sequence: TGCAGTGCTAGTGGCAGCTACGAGCAGTACTTC.

The chain links TRBV10-2 to TRBJ1-1, with unresolved D. From germline, CDR1 is WSHSY and CDR2 SAAADI. V lost 5 bases, J lost 1 base, and 5 bases lay in between. The CDR3 length is 12 residues. Written as DNA, the CDR3 is TGCGCCAGCAGTACACCGAACACTGAAGCTTTCTTT. Protein: CASSTPNTEAFF.

This sequence joins TRBV5-8 and TRBJ2-7; D gene ambiguous. CDR1 is SGHTS, CDR2 YDEGEE, per germline. V was pared by 1 base and J by 3 bases, with 5 bases between. The CDR3 runs to 12 residues. The CDR3 sequence is CASSLKLYEQYF. CDR3 coding DNA: TGTGCCAGCAGCTTGAAACTCTACGAGCAGTACTTC.

This clone was picked up a small number of times. The chain combines TRBV11-2 with TRBJ2-7; 10 nucleotides align to TRBD1. Germline V CDR1 and CDR2: SGHAT, FQNNGV. This CDR3 is built from 15 residues. With 5 bases clipped from V and 3 bases from J, the junction kept 7 bases outside the gene matches. As DNA, the CDR3 is TGTGCCAGCAGCGAACGACAGGGGGCAATCTACGAGCAGTACTTC. Protein product: CASSERQGAIYEQYF.

The chain couples TRBV6-5 to TRBJ2-5, with D perhaps matching TRBD1 (6 bases). Germline assignment: CDR1 MNHEY and CDR2 SVGAGI. The V gene lost 7 bases and the J gene lost 4 bases, with 16 bases spanning the gap. The CDR3 is made up of 14 amino acids. CDR3 bases: TGTGCCAGCACGAGATCGTACAGGGCAGAGACCCAGTACTTC. Its translation: CASTRSYRAETQYF.

This clone was picked up one time. Here the CDR3 reads CASSPGGTPKPWELFF. DNA of the CDR3: TGTGCCAGCAGCCCCGGGGGGACTCCTAAACCCTGGGAGCTGTTTTTT. This chain links TRBV11-2 with TRBJ2-2; 7 nucleotides match TRBD2. V lost 5 bases and J lost 9; bases outside the gene matches: 15. This CDR3 comprises 16 residues. Germline V lookup: CDR1 SGHAT, CDR2 FQNNGV.

This clone showed up just a few times. The chain links TRBV5-1 to TRBJ2-7; TRBD1 agrees at 10 bases. With V trimmed by 4 bases and J by 2 bases, 6 bases remained unmatched. Germline V CDR1 and CDR2: SGHRS, YFSETQ. This CDR3 contains 15 residues. The CDR3 reads CASSQTGTGAYEQYF. The DNA of the CDR3 is TGCGCCAGCAGCCAAACCGGGACAGGGGCCTACGAGCAGTACTTC.

The rearrangement links TRBV10-1 to TRBJ1-5; 7 bases agree with TRBD1. The length of the CDR3 is 12 residues. Germline CDR1 reads WNHNN; CDR2 reads SYGVQD (reference sequence). Unmatched junction bases numbered 0, after V lost 4 bases and J lost 6 bases. CDR3 nucleotide sequence: TGCGCCAGCAGTGGACAGGGTCAGCCCCAGCATTTT. Encoded protein: CASSGQGQPQHF.

This chain connects TRBV11-2 to TRBJ2-7; D is undetermined. This CDR3 has 12 residues. From germline, CDR1 is SGHAT and CDR2 FQNNGV. The V end lost 0 bases, the J end lost 5 bases, and 5 bases lay between the germline ends. This CDR3 reads CASSLDGNEQYF. As DNA, the CDR3 is TGTGCCAGCAGCTTAGATGGCAACGAGCAGTACTTC.

The rearrangement joins TRBV27 to TRBJ1-5; D possibly corresponds to TRBD1 (5 bases). CDR1 MNHEY and CDR2 SMNVEV come from the germline V gene (reference sequence). V was pared by 4 bases and J by 2 bases, with 12 bases between. CDR3 size: 15 residues. The CDR3 DNA is TGTGCCAGCAGTTGGTTGGGGGATCGCAATCAGCCCCAGCATTTT. This translates into CASSWLGDRNQPQHF.